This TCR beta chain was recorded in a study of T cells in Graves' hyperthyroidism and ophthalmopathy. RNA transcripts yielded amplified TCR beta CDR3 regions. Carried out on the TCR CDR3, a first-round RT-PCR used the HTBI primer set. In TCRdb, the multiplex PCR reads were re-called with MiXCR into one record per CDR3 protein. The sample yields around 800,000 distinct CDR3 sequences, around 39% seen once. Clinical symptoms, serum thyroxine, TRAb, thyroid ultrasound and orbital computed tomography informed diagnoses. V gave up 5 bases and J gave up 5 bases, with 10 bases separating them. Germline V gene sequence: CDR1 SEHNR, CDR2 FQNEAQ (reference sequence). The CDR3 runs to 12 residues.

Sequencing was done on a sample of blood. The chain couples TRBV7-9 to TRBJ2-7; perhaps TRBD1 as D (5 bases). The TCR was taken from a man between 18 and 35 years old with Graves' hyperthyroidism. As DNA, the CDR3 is TGTGCCAGCAGCGACAGCATCGACGAGCAGTACTTC. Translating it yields CASSDSIDEQYF.